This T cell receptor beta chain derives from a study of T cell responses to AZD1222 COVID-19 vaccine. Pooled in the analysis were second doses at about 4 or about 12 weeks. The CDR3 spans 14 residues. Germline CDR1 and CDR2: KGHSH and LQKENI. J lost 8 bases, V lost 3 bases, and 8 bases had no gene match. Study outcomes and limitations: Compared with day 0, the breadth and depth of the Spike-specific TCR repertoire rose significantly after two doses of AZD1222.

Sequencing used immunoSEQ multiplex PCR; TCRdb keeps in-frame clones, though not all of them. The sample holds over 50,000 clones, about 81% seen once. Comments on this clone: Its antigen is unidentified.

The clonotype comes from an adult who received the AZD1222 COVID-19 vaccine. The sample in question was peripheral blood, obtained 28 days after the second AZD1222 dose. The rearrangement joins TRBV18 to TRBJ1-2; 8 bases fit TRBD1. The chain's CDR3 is CASSPPTGVRGYTF. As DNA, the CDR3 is TGTGCCAGCTCACCGCCGACAGGGGTGCGAGGCTACACCTTC.